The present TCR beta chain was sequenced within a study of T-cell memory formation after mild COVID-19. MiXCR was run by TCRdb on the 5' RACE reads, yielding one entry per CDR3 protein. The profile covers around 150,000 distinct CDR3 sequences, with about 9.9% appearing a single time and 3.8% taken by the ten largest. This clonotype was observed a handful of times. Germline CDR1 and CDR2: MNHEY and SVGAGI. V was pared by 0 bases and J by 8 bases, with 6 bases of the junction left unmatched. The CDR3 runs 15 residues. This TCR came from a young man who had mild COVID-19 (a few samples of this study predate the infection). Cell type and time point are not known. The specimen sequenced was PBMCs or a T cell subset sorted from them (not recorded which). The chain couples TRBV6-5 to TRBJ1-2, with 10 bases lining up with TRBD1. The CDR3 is CASSYSGQGWGGYTF. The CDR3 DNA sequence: TGTGCCAGCAGTTACTCGGGACAGGGGTGGGGCGGCTACACCTTC.